The subject of this entry is one TCR beta chain. Its antigen is currently unknown. This sample was taken from a study of cytomegalovirus exposure and HLA in healthy donors. Study findings and constraints: An apparent linkage of common viral pathogens to several of the most significant clusters emerged in a later analysis. Within an earlier analysis, most TCR beta V segments proved productive either about 87% or about 30% of the time. Overall, approximately 150 TCR beta chains were annotated as cytomegalovirus-associated. Across HLA loci, a later analysis found differing TCR association rates, with DRB1 most and HLA-C fewest.

CDR3 size: 11 residues. The ends were cut back, 6 bases at V and 11 bases at J, with 13 bases in the middle. Germline CDR1 reads MDHEN; CDR2 reads SYDVKM. PCR used 60 Vbeta primers and 13 Jbeta primers. This table comes from immunoSEQ multiplex PCR, and its TCRdb copy is limited to in-frame clones, with some not included. The specimen's table records about 67,000 clones. This receptor was taken from a woman in her twenties or thirties in good health and CMV-seronegative. What was sequenced was PBMCs. The chain employs TRBV28 and TRBJ1-1, with D possibly being TRBD1 (5 bases). The CDR3 DNA is TGTGCCAGCAGGGCAGGGATGGGGGCTTTCTTT. This codes for CASRAGMGAFF.